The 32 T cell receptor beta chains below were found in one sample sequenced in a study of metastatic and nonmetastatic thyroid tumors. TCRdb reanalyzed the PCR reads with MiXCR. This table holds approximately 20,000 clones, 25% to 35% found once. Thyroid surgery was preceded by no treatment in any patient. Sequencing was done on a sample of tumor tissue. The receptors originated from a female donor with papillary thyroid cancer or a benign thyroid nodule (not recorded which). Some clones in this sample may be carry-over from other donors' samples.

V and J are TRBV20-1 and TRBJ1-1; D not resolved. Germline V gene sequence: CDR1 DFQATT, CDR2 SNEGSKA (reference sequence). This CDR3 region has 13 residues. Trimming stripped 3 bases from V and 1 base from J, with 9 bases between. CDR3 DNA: TGCAGTGCTAGGAGGCCCCAGAACACTGAAGCTTTCTTT. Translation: CSARRPQNTEAFF.

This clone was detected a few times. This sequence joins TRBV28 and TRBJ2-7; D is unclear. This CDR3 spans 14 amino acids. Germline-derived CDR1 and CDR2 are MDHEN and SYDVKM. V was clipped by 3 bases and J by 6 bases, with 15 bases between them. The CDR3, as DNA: TGTGCCAGCAGTTTTGTGGGCAGGTGCCGCGAGCAGTACTTC. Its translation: CASSFVGRCREQYF.

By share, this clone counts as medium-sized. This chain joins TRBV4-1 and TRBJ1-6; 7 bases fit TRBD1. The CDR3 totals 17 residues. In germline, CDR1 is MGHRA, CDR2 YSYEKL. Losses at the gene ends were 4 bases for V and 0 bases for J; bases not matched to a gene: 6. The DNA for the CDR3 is TGCGCCAGCAGCCCGTACAGGGGTGGCTCCTATAATTCACCCCTCCACTTT. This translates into CASSPYRGGSYNSPLHF.

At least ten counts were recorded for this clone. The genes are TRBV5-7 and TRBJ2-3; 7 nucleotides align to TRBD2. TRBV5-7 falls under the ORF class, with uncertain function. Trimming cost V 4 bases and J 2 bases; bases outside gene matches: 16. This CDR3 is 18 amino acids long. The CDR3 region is CASSPLIIGGSYTDTQYF. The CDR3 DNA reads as TGTGCCAGCAGCCCATTGATTATCGGCGGGAGTTACACAGATACGCAGTATTTT.

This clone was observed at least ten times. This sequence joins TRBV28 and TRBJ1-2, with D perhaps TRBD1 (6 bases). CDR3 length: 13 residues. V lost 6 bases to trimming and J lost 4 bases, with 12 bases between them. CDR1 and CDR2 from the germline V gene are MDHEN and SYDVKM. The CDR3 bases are TGTGCCAGCAGGCTACAGGGCCCCTATGGCTACACCTTC. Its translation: CASRLQGPYGYTF.

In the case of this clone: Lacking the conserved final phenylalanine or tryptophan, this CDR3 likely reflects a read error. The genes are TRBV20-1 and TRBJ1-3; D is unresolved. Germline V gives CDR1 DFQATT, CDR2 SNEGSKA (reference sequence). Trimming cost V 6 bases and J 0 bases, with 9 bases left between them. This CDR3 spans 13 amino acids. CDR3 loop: CSARNSSGNTIYL. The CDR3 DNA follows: TGCAGTGCCCGAAATTCCTCTGGAAACACCATATATCTT.

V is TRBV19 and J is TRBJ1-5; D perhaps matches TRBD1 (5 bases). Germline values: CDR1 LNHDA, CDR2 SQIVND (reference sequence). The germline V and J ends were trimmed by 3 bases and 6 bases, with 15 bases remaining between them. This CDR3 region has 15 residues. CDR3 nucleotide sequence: TGTGCCAGTAGTATTGACGGGTGGGGCGGTCAGCCCCAGCATTTT. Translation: CASSIDGWGGQPQHF. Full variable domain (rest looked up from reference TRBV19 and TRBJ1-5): DGGITQSPKYLFRKEGQNVTLSCEQNLNHDAMYWYRQDPGQGLRLIYYSQIVNDFQKGDIAEGYSVSREKKESFPLTVTSAQKNPTAFYLCASSIDGWGGQPQHFGDGTRLSIL.

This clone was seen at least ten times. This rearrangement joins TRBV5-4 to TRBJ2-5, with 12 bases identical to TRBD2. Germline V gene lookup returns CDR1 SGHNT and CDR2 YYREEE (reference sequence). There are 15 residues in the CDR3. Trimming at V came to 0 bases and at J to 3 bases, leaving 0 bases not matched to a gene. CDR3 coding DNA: TGTGCCAGCAGCTTGGGACTAGCGGGAGAAGAGACCCAGTACTTC. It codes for CASSLGLAGEETQYF.

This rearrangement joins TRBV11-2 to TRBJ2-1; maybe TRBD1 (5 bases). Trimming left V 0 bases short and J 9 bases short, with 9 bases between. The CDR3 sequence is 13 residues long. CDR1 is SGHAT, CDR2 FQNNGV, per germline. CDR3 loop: CASSLEIRGEQFF. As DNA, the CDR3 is TGTGCCAGCAGCTTAGAGATAAGGGGTGAGCAGTTCTTC. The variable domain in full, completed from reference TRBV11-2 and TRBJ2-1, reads EAGVAQSPRYKIIEKRQSVAFWCNPISGHATLYWYQQILGQGPKLLIQFQNNGVVDDSQLPKDRFSAERLKGVDSTLKIQPAKLEDSAVYLCASSLEIRGEQFFGPGTRLTVL.

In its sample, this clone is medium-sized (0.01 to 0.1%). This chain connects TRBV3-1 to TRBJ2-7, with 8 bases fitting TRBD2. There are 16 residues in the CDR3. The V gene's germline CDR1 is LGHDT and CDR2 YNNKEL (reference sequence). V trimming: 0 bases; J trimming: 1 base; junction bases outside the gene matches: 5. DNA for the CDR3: TGTGCCAGCAGCCAAGATATAGCGGGACAATCCTACGAGCAGTACTTC. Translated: CASSQDIAGQSYEQYF.

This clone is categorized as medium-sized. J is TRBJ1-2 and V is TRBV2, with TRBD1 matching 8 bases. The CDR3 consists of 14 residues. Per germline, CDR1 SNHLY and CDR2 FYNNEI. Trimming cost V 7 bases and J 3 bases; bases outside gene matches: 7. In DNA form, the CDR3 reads TGTGCCAGCACCCAGGGGGCCTCCTACTATGGCTACACCTTC. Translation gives CASTQGASYYGYTF.

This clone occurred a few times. This CDR3 reads CASSPPSEGKFEQYF. The CDR3 bases are TGTGCCAGCAGCCCCCCTAGTGAGGGCAAATTCGAGCAGTACTTC. This chain joins TRBV28 and TRBJ2-7; D is perhaps TRBD2 (5 bases). The CDR3 is 15 residues long. The germline V gene has CDR1 MDHEN and CDR2 SYDVKM. V gave up 6 bases and J gave up 6 bases, with 21 bases separating them.

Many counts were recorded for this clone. CDR3 residues: CASSGGDSSSYNSPLHF. The CDR3 coding sequence is TGTGCCAGCAGCGGAGGGGACTCGAGCTCCTATAATTCACCCCTCCACTTT. This chain joins TRBV9 and TRBJ1-6; tentatively, D is TRBD1 (5 bases). V lost 3 bases and J 0 bases, leaving 13 bases between the germline ends. The CDR3 is made up of 17 amino acids. Germline loops: CDR1 SGDLS, CDR2 YYNGEE.

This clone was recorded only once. The CDR3 DNA follows: TGTGCCAGCAGTGAATTGGGACAGGGGTCTAACGGCTACACCTTC. It is translated as CASSELGQGSNGYTF. The chain couples TRBV2 to TRBJ1-2, with 10 bases aligning to TRBD1. Germline V CDR1 and CDR2: SNHLY, FYNNEI. After removal of 2 bases from V and 8 bases from J, the junction contained 8 bases not matched to a gene. The length of the CDR3 is 15 residues.

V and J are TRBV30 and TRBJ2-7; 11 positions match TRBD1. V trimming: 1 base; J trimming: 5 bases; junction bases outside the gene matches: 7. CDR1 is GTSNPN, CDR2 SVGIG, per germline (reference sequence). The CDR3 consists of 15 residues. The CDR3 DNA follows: TGTGCCTGGAGTGCCGGGACAGGGGGTATGGACGAGCAGTACTTC. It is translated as CAWSAGTGGMDEQYF.

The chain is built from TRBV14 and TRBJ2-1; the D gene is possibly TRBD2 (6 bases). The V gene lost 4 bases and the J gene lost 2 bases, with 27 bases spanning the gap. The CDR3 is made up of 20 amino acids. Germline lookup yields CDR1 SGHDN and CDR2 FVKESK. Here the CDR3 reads CASSLRGRNLGVRAYNEQFF. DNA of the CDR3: TGTGCCAGCAGCCTAAGAGGGAGGAACCTGGGCGTGAGGGCCTACAATGAGCAGTTCTTC.

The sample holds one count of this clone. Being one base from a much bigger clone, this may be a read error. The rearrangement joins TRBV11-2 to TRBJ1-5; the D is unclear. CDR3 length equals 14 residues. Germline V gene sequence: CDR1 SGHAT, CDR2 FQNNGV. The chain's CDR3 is CASSSGQRNQPQHF. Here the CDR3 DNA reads TGCGCCAGCAGCTCGGGCCAACGCAATCAGCCCCAGCATTTT.

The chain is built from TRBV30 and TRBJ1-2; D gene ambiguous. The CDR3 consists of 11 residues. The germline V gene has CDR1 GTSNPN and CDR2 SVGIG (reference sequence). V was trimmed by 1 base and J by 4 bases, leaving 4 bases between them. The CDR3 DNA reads TGTGCCTGGAGTGGTCTCTATGGCTACACCTTC. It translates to CAWSGLYGYTF.

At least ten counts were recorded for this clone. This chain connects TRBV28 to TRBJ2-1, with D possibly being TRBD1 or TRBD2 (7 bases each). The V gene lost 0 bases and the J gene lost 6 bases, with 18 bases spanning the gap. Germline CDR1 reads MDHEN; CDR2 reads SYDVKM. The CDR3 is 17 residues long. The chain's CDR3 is CASSLCPEAGGGNEQFF. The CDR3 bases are TGTGCCAGCAGTTTATGCCCTGAGGCAGGGGGGGGCAATGAGCAGTTCTTC.

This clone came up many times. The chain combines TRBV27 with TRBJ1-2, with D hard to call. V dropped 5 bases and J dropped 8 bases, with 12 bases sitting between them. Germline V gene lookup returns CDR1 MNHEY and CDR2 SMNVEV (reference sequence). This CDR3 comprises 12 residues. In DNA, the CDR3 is TGTGCCAGCAGTGGACCGCATGGAGGCTACACCTTC. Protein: CASSGPHGGYTF.

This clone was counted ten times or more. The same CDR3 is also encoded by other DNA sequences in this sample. The CDR3 nucleotides read TGTGCCAGCAGCTTAGCGCCGGGACAGGGCGAAGCTTTCTTT. Protein product: CASSLAPGQGEAFF. The V and J genes are TRBV7-9 and TRBJ1-1; 9 positions match TRBD1. This CDR3 is built from 14 residues. Germline assignment: CDR1 SEHNR and CDR2 FQNEAQ (reference sequence). After removal of 0 bases from V and 8 bases from J, the junction contained 4 bases not matched to a gene.

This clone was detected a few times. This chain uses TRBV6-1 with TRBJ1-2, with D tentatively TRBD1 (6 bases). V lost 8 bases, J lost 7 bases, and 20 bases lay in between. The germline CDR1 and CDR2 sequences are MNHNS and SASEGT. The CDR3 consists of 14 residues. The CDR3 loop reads CASGWSRGARGYTF. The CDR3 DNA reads TGTGCCAGCGGTTGGAGTCGGGGGGCACGTGGCTACACCTTC.

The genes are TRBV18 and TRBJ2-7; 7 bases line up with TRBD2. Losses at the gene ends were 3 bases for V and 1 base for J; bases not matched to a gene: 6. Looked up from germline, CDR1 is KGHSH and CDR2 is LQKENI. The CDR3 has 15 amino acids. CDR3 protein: CASSPAGGSSYEQYV. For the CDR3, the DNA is TGTGCCAGCTCACCGGCTGGCGGGAGTTCCTACGAGCAGTACGTC.

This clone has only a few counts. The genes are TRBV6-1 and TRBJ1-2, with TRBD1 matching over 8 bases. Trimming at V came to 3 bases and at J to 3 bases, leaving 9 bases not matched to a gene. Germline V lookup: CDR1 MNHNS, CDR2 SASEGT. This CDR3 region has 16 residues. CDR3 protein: CASSDESGTGHYGYTF. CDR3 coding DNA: TGTGCCAGCAGTGACGAGAGCGGGACAGGTCACTATGGCTACACCTTC.

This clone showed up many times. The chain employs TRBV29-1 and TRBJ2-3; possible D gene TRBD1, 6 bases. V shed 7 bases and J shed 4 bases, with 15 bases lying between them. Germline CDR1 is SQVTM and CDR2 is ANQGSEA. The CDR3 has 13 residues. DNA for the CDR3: TGCAGCGGTCAGGGGTCGGCAGCAGATACGCAGTATTTT. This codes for CSGQGSAADTQYF.

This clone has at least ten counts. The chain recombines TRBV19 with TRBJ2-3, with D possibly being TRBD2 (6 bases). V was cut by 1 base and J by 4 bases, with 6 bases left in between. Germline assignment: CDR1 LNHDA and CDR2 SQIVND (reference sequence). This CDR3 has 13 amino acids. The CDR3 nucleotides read TGTGCCAGTAGTATAGGACTAGCAGATACGCAGTATTTT. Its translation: CASSIGLADTQYF.

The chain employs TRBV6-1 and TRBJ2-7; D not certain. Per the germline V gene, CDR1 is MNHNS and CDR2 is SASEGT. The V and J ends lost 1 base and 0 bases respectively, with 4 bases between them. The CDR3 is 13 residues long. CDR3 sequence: CASSEGPSYEQYF. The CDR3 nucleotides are TGTGCCAGCAGTGAAGGACCCTCCTACGAGCAGTACTTC.

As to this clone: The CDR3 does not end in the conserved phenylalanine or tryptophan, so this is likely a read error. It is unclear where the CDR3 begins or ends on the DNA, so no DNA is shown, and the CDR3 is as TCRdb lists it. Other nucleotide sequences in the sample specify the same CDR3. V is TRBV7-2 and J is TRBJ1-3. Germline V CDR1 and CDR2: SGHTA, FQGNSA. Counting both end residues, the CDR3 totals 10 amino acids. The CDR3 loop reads CASSFHPTIR.

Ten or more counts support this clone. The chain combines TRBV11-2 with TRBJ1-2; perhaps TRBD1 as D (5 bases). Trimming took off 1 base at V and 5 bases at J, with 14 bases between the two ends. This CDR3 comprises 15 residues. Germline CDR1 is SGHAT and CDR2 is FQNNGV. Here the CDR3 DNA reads TGTGCCAGCAGCTTAGGGGGCGGAGGCTGGTATGGCTACACCTTC. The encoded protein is CASSLGGGGWYGYTF.

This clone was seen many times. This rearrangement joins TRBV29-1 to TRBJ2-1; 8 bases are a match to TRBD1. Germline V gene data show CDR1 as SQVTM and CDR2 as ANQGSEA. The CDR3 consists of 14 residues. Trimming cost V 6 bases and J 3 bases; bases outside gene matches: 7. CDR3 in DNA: TGCAGCGTGCCAGGGGGCTTCGACTACAATGAGCAGTTCTTC. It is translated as CSVPGGFDYNEQFF.

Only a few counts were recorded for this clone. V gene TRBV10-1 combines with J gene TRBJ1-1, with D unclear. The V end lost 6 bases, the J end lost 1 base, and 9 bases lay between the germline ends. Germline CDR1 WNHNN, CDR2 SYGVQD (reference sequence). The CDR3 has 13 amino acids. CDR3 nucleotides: TGCGCCAGCAGCGGGCAGCGGAACACTGAAGCTTTCTTT. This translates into CASSGQRNTEAFF.

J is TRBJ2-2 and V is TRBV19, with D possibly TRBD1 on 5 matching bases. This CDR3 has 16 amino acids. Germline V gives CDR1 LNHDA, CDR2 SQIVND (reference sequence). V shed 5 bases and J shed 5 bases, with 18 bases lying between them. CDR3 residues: CASSSEADQGTGELFF. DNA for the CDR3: TGTGCCAGTAGTTCCGAGGCAGACCAGGGAACCGGGGAGCTGTTTTTT.